Presented here are 7 T cell receptor beta chains from one specimen sequenced in a study of blood T cell repertoires in COVID-19. Data came from immunoSEQ multiplex PCR; TCRdb stores just in-frame clones and leaves some out. The sample records approximately 64,000 clones, 70% to 90% being singletons. Material: peripheral blood. Source of these receptors: a man between 65 and 79 years old with acute or convalescent COVID-19.

The chain is built from TRBV7-9 and TRBJ2-5; TRBD2 aligns across 8 bases. Germline CDR1 reads SEHNR; CDR2 reads FQNEAQ (reference sequence). The CDR3 sequence is 15 residues long. Trimming at V came to 5 bases and at J to 2 bases, leaving 7 bases not matched to a gene. Written as DNA, the CDR3 is TGTGCCAGCAGCGCACCGGGACTAGGGCAAGAGACCCAGTACTTC. It specifies CASSAPGLGQETQYF. Full variable domain (missing parts from reference TRBV7-9 and TRBJ2-5): DTGVSQNPRHKITKRGQNVTFRCDPISEHNRLYWYRQTLGQGPEFLTYFQNEAQLEKSRLLSDRFSAERPKGSFSTLEIQRTEQGDSAMYLCASSAPGLGQETQYFGPGTRLLVL.

This chain connects TRBV7-3 to TRBJ1-1, with D maybe TRBD1 (5 bases). The CDR3 sequence is 15 residues long. V was clipped by 2 bases and J by 4 bases, with 14 bases between them. Germline V gene lookup returns CDR1 SGHTA and CDR2 FQGTGA. CDR3 bases: TGTGCCAGCAGCTTAGTTCAGGGATCGGTCACTGAAGCTTTCTTT. It encodes CASSLVQGSVTEAFF.

The chain couples TRBV29-1 to TRBJ1-2; TRBD1 aligns across 8 bases. The CDR3 is made up of 13 amino acids. With V trimmed by 4 bases and J by 8 bases, 9 bases remained unmatched. Germline V lookup: CDR1 SQVTM, CDR2 ANQGSEA. CDR3 bases: TGCAGCGTTGTCCCCCAGGGGGCAGGCGGCTACACCTTC. Protein product: CSVVPQGAGGYTF. Based on the CDR3 plus reference TRBV29-1 and TRBJ1-2, the full variable domain is SAVISQKPSRDICQRGTSLTIQCQVDSQVTMMFWYRQQPGQSLTLIATANQGSEATYESGFVIDKFPISRPNLTFSTLTVSNMSPEDSSIYLCSVVPQGAGGYTFGSGTRLTVV.

The V call is TRBV7-6, the J call TRBJ2-7, with 9 nucleotides matching TRBD1. CDR3 length: 19 amino acids. The junction had 15 bases not matched to a gene; V was cut back by 1 base and J by 2 bases. Germline assignment: CDR1 SGHVS and CDR2 FNYEAQ. The CDR3 sequence is CASSLGGAGTGYGAYEQYF. CDR3 coding DNA: TGTGCCAGCAGCTTAGGAGGGGCCGGGACAGGGTATGGAGCCTACGAGCAGTACTTC.

The V call is TRBV3-1 (or the pseudogene TRBV3-2), the J call TRBJ2-6, with a possible D match to TRBD2 (5 bases). The CDR3 contains 17 residues. V was trimmed by 6 bases and J by 0 bases, leaving 15 bases between them. Germline values: CDR1 LGHDT, CDR2 YNNKEL (reference sequence). The CDR3 DNA reads as TGTGCCAGCAGGGGAGCCCATTACAACTCTGGGGCCAACGTCCTGACTTTC. It encodes CASRGAHYNSGANVLTF.

The chain combines TRBV27 with TRBJ1-5, with 7 positions matching TRBD1. Germline lookup yields CDR1 MNHEY and CDR2 SMNVEV (reference sequence). This CDR3 is 20 amino acids long. V lost 6 bases to trimming and J lost 0 bases; unmatched junction nucleotides: 20. Written as DNA, the CDR3 is TGTGCCAGCAGGCCCGGGGCTCGGGACAGCGCGTATCGTAGCAATCAGCCCCAGCATTTT. Amino acid sequence: CASRPGARDSAYRSNQPQHF.

In its sample, this clone was seen a few times. J is TRBJ2-7 and V is TRBV6-2 or TRBV6-3, with TRBD2 as a possible D gene (7 bases). This CDR3 has 16 amino acids. Trimming removed 1 base at V and 4 bases at J, with 17 bases between. Germline V gives CDR1 MNHEY, CDR2 SVGEGT. As DNA, the CDR3 is TGTGCCAGCAGTTACTTGAACAGGGAGCGGGATTACGAGCAGTACTTC. Translation gives CASSYLNRERDYEQYF.